One sample yielded the 30 T cell receptor beta chains listed below, sequenced in a study of T cells in Graves' hyperthyroidism and ophthalmopathy. RNA transcripts provided the source from which TCR beta CDR3 regions were amplified. First-round RT-PCR of the TCR CDR3 relied on the HTBI primer set. Each CDR3 protein is one row after TCRdb ran MiXCR on the multiplex PCR reads. This sample has some 550,000 distinct CDR3 sequences, with less than 25% found just once. Input material: blood. These receptor sequences come from a man aged 18-30 years with Graves' hyperthyroidism.

Many counts were recorded for this clonotype. The chain is built from TRBV12-3 or TRBV12-4 and TRBJ1-5; D is possibly TRBD1 (6 bases). This CDR3 has 16 amino acids. Deletions cut 7 bases from V and 1 base from J, with 17 bases between. This chain's CDR3 is CASTLIGGKSNQPQHF. The CDR3 coding sequence is TGTGCCAGCACCCTTATAGGGGGTAAGAGCAATCAGCCCCAGCATTTT.

This clonotype was recorded at least ten times. The chain couples TRBV5-1 to TRBJ1-1; tentatively, D is TRBD1 (5 bases). V was cut by 4 bases and J by 4 bases, with 14 bases left in between. Germline-derived CDR1 and CDR2 are SGHRS and YFSETQ. This CDR3 is built from 14 residues. The DNA for the CDR3 is TGCGCCAGCAGCGCCTCTACGGGGGTCACTGAAGCTTTCTTT. Translated: CASSASTGVTEAFF. The full variable domain, rest sourced from reference TRBV5-1 and TRBJ1-1, is KAGVTQTPRYLIKTRGQQVTLSCSPISGHRSVSWYQQTPGQGLQFLFEYFSETQRNKGNFPGRFSGRQFSNSRSEMNVSTLELGDSALYLCASSASTGVTEAFFGQGTRLTVV.

V and J are TRBV3-1 and TRBJ1-1, with a possible D match to TRBD1 (5 bases). Germline V gene lookup returns CDR1 LGHDT and CDR2 YNNKEL (reference sequence). Trimming removed 1 base from V and 4 bases from J, with 16 bases in between. There are 16 residues in the CDR3. DNA for the CDR3: TGTGCCAGCAGCCAAGCGCTCTCAGGGTCGCCCACTGAAGCTTTCTTT. Translation: CASSQALSGSPTEAFF.

This clonotype was counted ten times or more. V is TRBV6-5 and J is TRBJ2-7; D might be TRBD2 (6 bases). The V end was cut by 2 bases, the J end by 4 bases, with 9 bases between. Germline V gene lookup returns CDR1 MNHEY and CDR2 SVGAGI. This CDR3 is built from 13 residues. For the CDR3, the DNA is TGTGCCAGCAGTTACAGGGAGGATTACGAGCAGTACTTC. Translation gives CASSYREDYEQYF.

This clonotype has ten or more counts. The chain has TRBV29-1 and TRBJ2-7; either TRBD1 or TRBD2 may supply D (5 bases each). The CDR3 totals 12 residues. Deletions cut 5 bases from V and 7 bases from J, with 15 bases between. CDR1 is SQVTM, CDR2 ANQGSEA, per germline. The CDR3, as DNA: TGCAGCGTTTTATCCGGGGCCGGTGAGCAGTACTTC. Translation: CSVLSGAGEQYF.

This clonotype has a count of ten or more. The junction departs from germline at one end; a sequencing error may be responsible. The chain employs TRBV12-3 or TRBV12-4 and TRBJ1-2; D is uncertain. The CDR3 covers 12 residues. The CDR3 coding sequence is TGCGCCAGCAGCTTGGATGACTATGGCTACACCTTC. It translates to CASSLDDYGYTF.

The chain couples TRBV24-1 to TRBJ2-2; D may match TRBD1 or TRBD2 (5 bases each). Looked up from germline, CDR1 is KGHDR and CDR2 is SFDVKD. CDR3 length: 15 residues. Trimming stripped 2 bases from V and 3 bases from J, with 9 bases between. CDR3 DNA sequence: TGTGCCACCAGTGATTGGGGGAGAGACACCGGGGAGCTGTTTTTT. This gives the protein CATSDWGRDTGELFF.

This clonotype was observed many times. This may come from a read error, since a much larger clone is one base off. V and J are TRBV6-2 or TRBV6-3 and TRBJ1-1; D is unclear. The CDR3 consists of 15 residues. Germline values: CDR1 MNHEY, CDR2 SVGEGT. The CDR3 loop reads CASRDGLGGYTETFF. The CDR3, as DNA: TGTGCCAGCAGGGACGGTCTCGGAGGGTACACTGAAACTTTCTTT.

This clonotype was seen only a few times. Being one base from a much bigger clone, this may be a read error. The V gene is TRBV20-1, the J gene TRBJ2-2, with unresolved D. Per the germline V gene, CDR1 is DFQATT and CDR2 is SNEGSKA (reference sequence). This CDR3 comprises 13 residues. CDR3 nucleotides: TGCAGTGCTAGTAGGACGAACATCGGGGAGCTGTTTTTT. The encoded protein is CSASRTNIGELFF.

This clonotype was detected once. This chain joins TRBV4-1 and TRBJ1-1; D is undetermined. CDR1 MGHRA and CDR2 YSYEKL come from the germline V gene. V was cut by 2 bases and J by 1 base, with 11 bases left in between. The CDR3 is 15 amino acids. The CDR3 region is CASSQLLAANTEAFF. CDR3 coding DNA: TGCGCCAGCAGCCAACTTCTCGCGGCGAACACTGAAGCTTTCTTT.

This clonotype was detected only a few times. At one of its ends the junction is not consistent with the germline gene, which may arise from a read error. This chain uses TRBV6-1 with TRBJ2-6, with TRBD2 matching 10 bases. CDR3 length equals 11 residues. The germline V gene encodes CDR1 MNHNS and CDR2 SASEGT. CDR3 loop: CASSDLAGEIF. DNA for the CDR3: TGTGCCAGCAGTGATCTAGCGGGGGAGATTTTC.

Comments on this clonotype: At one end, the junction sequence differs from germline, possibly due to a read error. This chain joins TRBV11-1 and TRBJ2-7; possibly TRBD2 for D (5 bases). CDR3 size: 16 residues. Germline V lookup: CDR1 SGHAT, CDR2 FQDESV (reference sequence). CDR3: CGSSSSRGIAWYEQYF. CDR3 sequence (DNA): TGTGGCAGCAGCTCATCGAGAGGGATCGCATGGTACGAGCAGTACTTC.

This clonotype was observed at least ten times. In DNA, the CDR3 is TGTGCCAGCAGTTCCGGGACAGAGACCTACGAGCAGTACTTC. Translating it yields CASSSGTETYEQYF. The chain couples TRBV11-2 to TRBJ2-7; TRBD1 matches at 7 bases. The germline V gene has CDR1 SGHAT and CDR2 FQNNGV. The CDR3 totals 14 residues. V lost 6 bases and J lost 2; bases outside the gene matches: 7. The variable domain in full, completed from reference TRBV11-2 and TRBJ2-7, reads EAGVAQSPRYKIIEKRQSVAFWCNPISGHATLYWYQQILGQGPKLLIQFQNNGVVDDSQLPKDRFSAERLKGVDSTLKIQPAKLEDSAVYLCASSSGTETYEQYFGPGTRLTVT.

This clonotype was picked up many times. This chain joins TRBV11-2 and TRBJ2-7; D may be TRBD1 (6 bases). Deletions cut 5 bases from V and 4 bases from J, with 24 bases between. This CDR3 is built from 17 residues. The V gene's germline CDR1 is SGHAT and CDR2 FQNNGV. CDR3 amino acids: CASSTYLGTPIRYEQYF. The CDR3 DNA reads as TGTGCCAGCAGCACTTACCTCGGGACACCGATAAGATACGAGCAGTACTTC.

There are many counts of this clonotype. This chain joins TRBV12-3 or TRBV12-4 and TRBJ1-5; TRBD1 matches 10 bases. The CDR3 loop spans 15 amino acids. The J segment lost 6 bases and the V segment lost 1 base, leaving 3 bases of the junction unmatched. CDR3 in amino acids: CASSLGQGASQPQHF. CDR3 bases: TGTGCCAGCAGTTTAGGACAGGGGGCGAGTCAGCCCCAGCATTTT.

This clonotype was seen at least ten times. The chain couples TRBV12-3 or TRBV12-4 to TRBJ1-2; 8 positions match TRBD1. J gave up 5 bases and V 1 base, and 6 bases lay outside the gene matches. This CDR3 spans 15 amino acids. CDR3 in amino acids: CASSLVQGAPYGYTF. In DNA, the CDR3 is TGTGCCAGCAGTTTAGTTCAGGGGGCGCCGTATGGCTACACCTTC.

The sample holds a few counts of this clonotype. The chain links TRBV4-1 to TRBJ2-5; 10 bases match TRBD2. The germline gives CDR1 MGHRA, CDR2 YSYEKL. The CDR3 is made up of 17 amino acids. Unmatched junction bases numbered 14, after V lost 5 bases and J lost 5 bases. The CDR3 loop reads CASSYSSAGGPEETQYF. The CDR3 bases are TGCGCCAGCAGCTACAGTTCAGCGGGGGGGCCTGAGGAGACCCAGTACTTC.

This clonotype was seen ten or more times. The rearrangement links TRBV20-1 to TRBJ1-1; D remains unclear. The CDR3 extends over 16 amino acids. V was shortened by 0 bases and J by 0 bases, with 14 bases between the two germline ends. Germline-derived CDR1 and CDR2 are DFQATT and SNEGSKA (reference sequence). CDR3 sequence (DNA): TGCAGTGCTAGAGATTGGGCCAGGAGCATGAACACTGAAGCTTTCTTT. Encoded protein: CSARDWARSMNTEAFF.

This clonotype was counted many times. The V call is TRBV27, the J call TRBJ2-7, with TRBD1 identical over 8 bases. The CDR3 is 12 amino acids. V was clipped by 5 bases and J by 7 bases; unmatched bases: 4. From germline, CDR1 is MNHEY and CDR2 SMNVEV (reference sequence). The CDR3 loop reads CASSPGTGEQYF. Written as DNA, the CDR3 is TGTGCCAGCAGTCCCGGGACAGGAGAGCAGTACTTC.

In this sample, this clonotype turned up many times. The chain uses TRBV12-3 or TRBV12-4 and TRBJ1-1; the D gene is possibly TRBD1 (6 bases). Trimming stripped 5 bases from V and 7 bases from J, with 14 bases between. This CDR3 is 13 amino acids long. The CDR3 sequence is CASSPGTSIEAFF. The DNA for the CDR3 is TGTGCCAGCAGTCCCGGGACATCTATTGAAGCTTTCTTT.

This clonotype occurred many times. The chain is built from TRBV28 and TRBJ2-5, with D possibly being TRBD2 (5 bases). Trimming cost V 2 bases and J 5 bases, with 9 bases left between them. The CDR3 totals 13 residues. Germline V gene data show CDR1 as MDHEN and CDR2 as SYDVKM. CDR3 nucleotide sequence: TGTGCCAGCAGTTTAGAGGGATGGGAGACCCAGTACTTC. The encoded protein is CASSLEGWETQYF.

A few counts support this clonotype. The chain carries TRBV18 and TRBJ1-5, with D possibly matching TRBD1 (5 bases). This CDR3 region has 15 residues. V lost 6 bases, J lost 9 bases, and 21 bases lay in between. Germline CDR1 and CDR2: KGHSH and LQKENI. As DNA, the CDR3 is TGTGCCAGCTCCCCAGGCGTGGAGGGAGGGACGCCCCAGCATTTT. It encodes CASSPGVEGGTPQHF.

This clonotype has at least ten counts. The V call is TRBV2, the J call TRBJ2-7; possibly TRBD2 for D (7 bases). The V and J ends lost 3 bases and 3 bases respectively, with 15 bases between them. CDR1 is SNHLY, CDR2 FYNNEI, per germline. The CDR3 spans 15 residues. CDR3 sequence reads: CASSEIGGPLYEQYF. The CDR3 nucleotides read TGTGCCAGCAGTGAGATCGGGGGGCCCCTCTACGAGCAGTACTTC.

The chain couples TRBV7-8 to TRBJ2-7; D possibly matches TRBD1 or TRBD2 (5 bases each). The V gene's germline CDR1 is SGHVS and CDR2 FQNEAQ. V was cut by 5 bases and J by 3 bases, with 17 bases left in between. CDR3 length: 15 residues. This CDR3 reads CASSPGTNFLYEQYF. The CDR3 coding sequence is TGTGCCAGCAGCCCGGGGACCAATTTCCTCTACGAGCAGTACTTC.

Concerning this clonotype: A clone one base away is much larger, so this may be a read error. The CDR3 ends on some other residue instead of the conserved phenylalanine or tryptophan, so this is likely a read error. V gene TRBV28 combines with J gene TRBJ1-2; TRBD1 agrees at 7 bases. From germline, CDR1 is MDHEN and CDR2 SYDVKM. V was pared by 5 bases and J by 4 bases, with 10 bases of the junction left unmatched. This CDR3 comprises 15 residues. DNA for the CDR3: TGTGCCAGCAGTCCGGAGACAGGGCCATTCTATGGCTACACCTCC. It specifies CASSPETGPFYGYTS.

This clonotype was counted at least ten times. V is TRBV28 and J is TRBJ2-5; the D gene could be TRBD1 or TRBD2 (5 bases each). V dropped 6 bases and J dropped 1 base, with 15 bases sitting between them. Germline assignment: CDR1 MDHEN and CDR2 SYDVKM. CDR3 length equals 15 residues. This CDR3 is CASRKFREIQETQYF. CDR3 sequence (DNA): TGTGCCAGCAGAAAATTCAGGGAGATCCAAGAGACCCAGTACTTC. The whole variable domain, filled in from reference TRBV28 and TRBJ2-5, reads DVKVTQSSRYLVKRTGEKVFLECVQDMDHENMFWYRQDPGLGLRLIYFSYDVKMKEKGDIPEGYSVSREKKERFSLILESASTNQTSMYLCASRKFREIQETQYFGPGTRLLVL.

The chain links TRBV10-3 to TRBJ1-3, with no clear D. CDR1 is ENHRY and CDR2 is SYGVKD in the germline V gene. V was trimmed by 11 bases and J by 1 base, leaving 12 bases between them. This CDR3 has 13 amino acids. As DNA, the CDR3 is TGTGCCTCGGGCTGGCAGTCTGGAAACACCATATATTTT. Protein product: CASGWQSGNTIYF.

This clonotype showed up many times. The chain couples TRBV15 to TRBJ2-2; D gene ambiguous. The length of the CDR3 is 14 residues. Germline CDR1 is LNHNV and CDR2 is YYDKDF (reference sequence). Trimming removed 5 bases from V and 3 bases from J, with 10 bases in between. This CDR3 reads CATSSVAHTGELFF. The CDR3 DNA reads TGTGCCACCAGCTCAGTCGCCCACACCGGGGAGCTGTTTTTT.

At least ten counts were recorded for this clonotype. This rearrangement joins TRBV28 to TRBJ2-5, with D maybe TRBD2 (6 bases). The CDR3 length is 13 residues. Germline V lookup: CDR1 MDHEN, CDR2 SYDVKM. The ends were cut back, 6 bases at V and 5 bases at J, with 13 bases in the middle. The CDR3 is CASRQGGAETQYF. CDR3 DNA: TGTGCCAGCAGGCAAGGAGGGGCTGAGACCCAGTACTTC.

The chain is built from TRBV27 and TRBJ1-6; D is ambiguous. The V gene's germline CDR1 is MNHEY and CDR2 SMNVEV (reference sequence). The CDR3 has 13 residues. V lost 4 bases, J lost 14 bases, and 15 bases lay in between. The CDR3 coding sequence is TGTGCCAGCAGTTCTGGGGAAAGGGAATCCCTCCACTTT. Translated: CASSSGERESLHF.